These 22 T cell receptor beta chains were sequenced from one sample in a study of T cells after yellow fever vaccination. TCRdb redid the calling of the 5' RACE reads with MiXCR, one entry per CDR3 protein. This sample has approximately 160,000 distinct CDR3 sequences; approximately 6.2% occur once, and the top ten carry less than 3%. Sequenced material: CD4+ T cells sorted from PBMCs, taken on the day of the first yellow fever vaccination. The origin of the receptors is a young man who received the YFV17D yellow fever vaccine.

There are a few counts of this clonotype. This chain connects TRBV5-4 to TRBJ2-5; either TRBD1 or TRBD2 may fit D (7 bases each). Germline V gene data show CDR1 as SGHNT and CDR2 as YYREEE (reference sequence). The ends were cut back, 9 bases at V and 1 base at J, with 13 bases in the middle. The CDR3 totals 13 residues. The CDR3 DNA reads TGTGCCACCAGGGGGGGATTCCAAGAGACCCAGTACTTC. Protein: CATRGGFQETQYF.

This clonotype came up many times. This chain connects TRBV6-4 to TRBJ1-5; D perhaps matches TRBD1 (6 bases). V lost 3 bases, J lost 6 bases, and 12 bases lay in between. Germline V gives CDR1 MRHNA, CDR2 SNTAGT. The CDR3 contains 14 residues. The chain's CDR3 is CASSEGPGAQPQHF. CDR3 bases: TGTGCCAGCAGTGAAGGCCCAGGGGCTCAGCCCCAGCATTTT.

Ten or more counts support this clonotype. The CDR3 DNA sequence: TGCGCCAGCAGCCAAGTGGTAGCGGGGGAGAACTACAATGAGCAGTTCTTC. Encoded protein: CASSQVVAGENYNEQFF. The chain employs TRBV4-1 and TRBJ2-1; 9 bases are a match to TRBD2. Trimming removed 1 base from V and 3 bases from J; junction bases left unmatched: 7. The CDR3 totals 17 residues. Germline V gives CDR1 MGHRA, CDR2 YSYEKL.

The CDR3 loop is CSATKGPSSGANVLTF. CDR3 DNA: TGCAGTGCTACAAAGGGGCCCAGCTCTGGGGCCAACGTCCTGACTTTC. The chain combines TRBV20-1 with TRBJ2-6; tentative D call: TRBD1 (5 bases). This CDR3 comprises 16 residues. Trimming took 4 bases from V and 0 from J, leaving 13 bases between them. Germline CDR1 reads DFQATT; CDR2 reads SNEGSKA (reference sequence).

The table lists this clonotype with many counts. The genes are TRBV14 and TRBJ1-1, with 7 bases fitting TRBD1. Unmatched junction bases numbered 12, after V lost 0 bases and J lost 8 bases. Germline CDR1 and CDR2: SGHDN and FVKESK. This CDR3 is built from 16 residues. This CDR3 is CASSQERQGAGIEAFF. CDR3 nucleotide sequence: TGTGCCAGCAGCCAAGAAAGACAGGGAGCAGGAATAGAAGCTTTCTTT.

For this clonotype: A much larger clonotype is one base distant, so this may be a read error. The V call is TRBV28, the J call TRBJ2-3; TRBD1 matches at 10 bases. Germline V lookup: CDR1 MDHEN, CDR2 SYDVKM. The V and J ends lost 6 bases and 7 bases, in that order; junction bases with no gene match: 7. The CDR3 extends over 14 amino acids. CDR3 sequence (DNA): TGTGCCAGCAGCACGACAGGGGGCAGCAATACGCAGTATTTT. Translated: CASSTTGGSNTQYF.

This clonotype has a single count. This may be a read error: a much more frequent sequence differs by one nucleotide. DNA of the CDR3: TGTCCCAGCTCACCACCACTTCTGGACACAGATACGCAGTATTTT. This gives the protein CPSSPPLLDTDTQYF. This chain joins TRBV18 and TRBJ2-3; D call uncertain. Germline V gene data show CDR1 as KGHSH and CDR2 as LQKENI. This CDR3 spans 15 amino acids.

The rearrangement links TRBV14 to TRBJ2-2, with D unresolved. The CDR3 runs 15 residues. CDR1 is SGHDN, CDR2 FVKESK, per germline. V lost 3 bases, J lost 6 bases, and 14 bases lay in between. CDR3 loop: CASSHRRAMPGELFF. The CDR3 nucleotides read TGTGCCAGCAGCCACCGTCGGGCAATGCCCGGGGAGCTGTTTTTT.

This clonotype was detected many times. This chain joins TRBV12-3 or TRBV12-4 and TRBJ1-2; D possibly corresponds to TRBD1 (5 bases). V lost 8 bases and J lost 3, with 7 bases in between. The CDR3 runs 11 residues. CDR3 bases: TGTGCCAGCCGGGGGGACTATGGCTACACCTTC. Encoded protein: CASRGDYGYTF.

This clonotype has more than one count but fewer than ten. The V call is TRBV7-2, the J call TRBJ1-2; 7 bases are shared with TRBD1. Trimming at V came to 6 bases and at J to 4 bases, leaving 5 bases not matched to a gene. Germline V gene lookup returns CDR1 SGHTA and CDR2 FQGNSA. The CDR3 covers 13 residues. The CDR3 nucleotides read TGTGCCAGCAGGATACAGGGGTTCTATGGCTACACCTTC. This codes for CASRIQGFYGYTF.

This clonotype was detected only a few times. V gene TRBV5-4 combines with J gene TRBJ2-7; D possibly matches TRBD1 or TRBD2 (6 bases each). The V end was cut by 2 bases, the J end by 4 bases, with 13 bases between. Germline CDR1 is SGHNT and CDR2 is YYREEE (reference sequence). The CDR3 spans 14 residues. For the CDR3, the DNA is TGTGCCAGCAGCTTTTCGGGGGCTCGATACGAGCAGTACTTC. It specifies CASSFSGARYEQYF.

J is TRBJ2-6 and V is TRBV18, with D perhaps assigned TRBD1 or TRBD2 (7 bases each). CDR1 and CDR2 (germline): KGHSH, LQKENI. Trimming shortened V by 4 bases and J by 4 bases, and 17 bases separated the two germline ends. The CDR3 loop spans 17 amino acids. CDR3 coding DNA: TGTGCCAGCTCACGACAGGGAGGGTCTGCCGGGGCCAACGTCCTGACTTTC. This sequence encodes CASSRQGGSAGANVLTF.

The table lists this clonotype with a few counts. In DNA, the CDR3 is TGTGCCAGCAGTCCGCAGGGGGCGGGTCGAACCGGGGAGCTGTTTTTT. Its translation is CASSPQGAGRTGELFF. This chain links TRBV28 with TRBJ2-2; 8 bases align to TRBD1. The CDR3 is 16 residues long. Germline CDR1 and CDR2: MDHEN and SYDVKM. With 5 bases clipped from V and 5 bases from J, the junction kept 10 bases outside the gene matches.

This clonotype was picked up many times. V is TRBV20-1 and J is TRBJ2-7; 7 nucleotides match TRBD1. The V and J ends lost 3 bases and 6 bases, in that order; junction bases with no gene match: 5. The CDR3 has 12 amino acids. CDR1 is DFQATT, CDR2 SNEGSKA, per germline (reference sequence). The CDR3 loop is CSASQQGVEQYF. CDR3 coding DNA: TGCAGTGCTAGTCAGCAGGGGGTCGAGCAGTACTTC.

The rearrangement joins TRBV18 to TRBJ2-1; TRBD2 matches at 9 bases. V was clipped by 2 bases and J by 7 bases; unmatched bases: 9. The CDR3 spans 16 residues. Germline CDR1 KGHSH, CDR2 LQKENI. CDR3 nucleotides: TGTGCCAGCTCACCAGGGGCTAGCGGGACGGGGAATGAGCAGTTCTTC. Amino acid sequence: CASSPGASGTGNEQFF. Looking up the rest from reference TRBV18 and TRBJ2-1 gives the full variable domain: NAGVMQNPRHLVRRRGQEARLRCSPMKGHSHVYWYRQLPEEGLKFMVYLQKENIIDESGMPKERFSAEFPKEGPSILRIQQVVRGDSAAYFCASSPGASGTGNEQFFGPGTRLTVL.

This clonotype came up a few times. The V call is TRBV21-1, the J call TRBJ2-1; TRBD2 reflects the table's D call only, with no check against the DNA. TRBV21-1 corresponds to a pseudogene. This CDR3 region has 16 residues. The CDR3 coding sequence is TGTGCCAGCAGCAAAGTAAGGAGGATTCCCTACAATGAGCAGTTCTTC. Amino acids: CASSKVRRIPYNEQFF.

This clonotype was picked up a small number of times. The gene calls are TRBV7-2 and TRBJ1-2, with 7 bases fitting TRBD1. Germline CDR1 and CDR2: SGHTA and FQGNSA. This CDR3 contains 18 residues. V dropped 3 bases and J dropped 4; count of bases not matched to a gene: 17. The CDR3: CASSFSRGNGLNGYGYTF. The CDR3 nucleotides read TGTGCCAGCAGCTTCAGCAGGGGGAACGGTTTAAATGGCTATGGCTACACCTTC.

This clonotype was counted ten times or more. This rearrangement joins TRBV5-1 to TRBJ2-3; D is possibly TRBD2 (6 bases). The CDR3 length is 15 residues. Trimming removed 5 bases from V and 0 bases from J, with 13 bases in between. Germline values: CDR1 SGHRS, CDR2 YFSETQ. The CDR3 DNA reads as TGCGCCAGCAGGGACCCCAGCGGGAGCACAGATACGCAGTATTTT. This gives the protein CASRDPSGSTDTQYF.

This clonotype was seen repeatedly, ten times or more. This sequence joins TRBV29-1 and TRBJ2-5; D tentatively fits TRBD1 or TRBD2 (5 bases each). V shed 3 bases and J shed 5 bases, with 13 bases lying between them. Per the germline V gene, CDR1 is SQVTM and CDR2 is ANQGSEA. The CDR3 extends over 13 amino acids. Here the CDR3 DNA reads TGCAGCGTTGACCCCGGGGCGAGGGAGACCCAGTACTTC. Protein sequence: CSVDPGARETQYF.

V is TRBV7-2 and J is TRBJ2-3; D is unresolved. This CDR3 region has 16 residues. CDR1 and CDR2 from the germline V gene are SGHTA and FQGNSA. V lost 0 bases to trimming and J lost 1 base, with 11 bases between them. In nucleotides, the CDR3 is TGTGCCAGCAGCTTAGCTTTGTCCCCCCGCACAGATACGCAGTATTTT. Translating it yields CASSLALSPRTDTQYF.

Ten or more counts support this clonotype. The rearrangement links TRBV4-3 to TRBJ2-1; 11 bases fit TRBD2. V was clipped by 4 bases and J by 4 bases; unmatched bases: 6. In germline, CDR1 is LGHNA, CDR2 YSLEER. This CDR3 has 16 residues. The CDR3 sequence: CASSPRLAGMYNEQFF. The CDR3 DNA sequence: TGCGCCAGCAGCCCCAGACTAGCGGGGATGTACAATGAGCAGTTCTTC.

V and J are TRBV5-6 and TRBJ1-2; D remains ambiguous. Germline V lookup: CDR1 SGHDT, CDR2 YYEEEE. V lost 3 bases, J lost 5 bases, and 17 bases lay in between. CDR3 size: 15 residues. CDR3 nucleotide sequence: TGTGCCAGCAGCTCCCGACCGGCCCGGGGATATGGCTACACCTTC. Its translation: CASSSRPARGYGYTF.